These T cell receptor beta chains were read from a single sample in a study of T cell changes during pregnancy in multiple sclerosis. Assay used: immunoSEQ multiplex PCR; TCRdb lists only in-frame clones, some missing. The sample lists tens of thousands of clones; around 90% were seen once. Specimen: peripheral blood, collected in the first trimester of pregnancy. These receptors were taken from a female donor with multiple sclerosis, enrolled in a pregnancy study. The CDR3 runs from the conserved cysteine through the conserved F or W.

J	length	V	CDR3
TRBJ1-2	15	TRBV4-1	CASSQGQGPFYGYTF
TRBJ2-5	12	TRBV30	CALGTGEETQYF
TRBJ1-1	14	TRBV6-5	CASSYREGNTEAFF
TRBJ2-3	14	TRBV6-5	CASSYGPSRHTQYF
TRBJ2-5	15	TRBV5-1	CASSLGSGRTETQYF
TRBJ1-4	14	TRBV6-1	CASSEAGGFEKLFF
TRBJ2-5	13	TRBV6-4	CASSEGRQETQYF
TRBJ2-4	14	TRBV4-1	CASSQDDRINIQYF
TRBJ1-4	14	TRBV5-5	CASSFRGLDEKLFF
TRBJ1-2	14	TRBV7-9	CASNQQGGAYGYTF
TRBJ1-5	14	TRBV28	CASSVSTGGQPQHF
TRBJ2-3	14	TRBV4-1	CASSQGTSPDTQYF